The T cell receptor (beta chain) under discussion was sequenced for a study of T cells in tumors after PD-1 blockade. Looking at the study overall: Prior checkpoint blockade, systemic immunosuppressant use, or anti-cancer therapy within 4 weeks excluded patients. Either cemiplimab 350 mg every 2 weeks or pembrolizumab 200 mg every 3 weeks was given. Daily vismodegib 150 mg continued in a subset of anti-PD-1-treated patients.

Losses at the gene ends were 4 bases for V and 0 bases for J; bases not matched to a gene: 12. CDR3 size: 18 residues. CDR1 and CDR2 (germline): SGHDN, FVKESK. Study-level points and caveats: Some novel exhausted tumor clones appeared in pre-treatment blood, suggesting peripheral recruitment.

The table lists this clone with a few counts. Its antigen is not identified. Sequencing used immunoSEQ multiplex PCR; TCRdb keeps in-frame clones, though not all of them. Here the sample spans tens of thousands of clones, under 80% being singletons. Here the sequenced sample was PBMCs, taken after anti-PD-1 treatment. This clonotype originated in a human donor with basal cell carcinoma. The chain recombines TRBV14 with TRBJ2-5, with 9 nucleotides matching TRBD1. The DNA of the CDR3 is TGTGCCAGCAGCCCTTTCGACTTCGGGACAGGGTACCAAGAGACCCAGTACTTC. Translated, it gives CASSPFDFGTGYQETQYF.